This T cell receptor (beta chain) comes out of a study of breast tumors, draining lymph nodes, adjacent tissues. Study-level findings and limits: Tumors had less TCR diversity than lymph nodes, more than nontumor tissue. Luminal-like breast cancer showed significantly greater tumor-nontumor repertoire similarity than basal-like breast cancer did.

In this sample, this clonotype turned up many times. Its antigen is still unknown. The lymph nodes were axillary draining lymph nodes from breast cancer patients. TCRdb called the multiplex PCR reads again in MiXCR, with one record for every CDR3 protein. The sample lists approximately 200,000 distinct CDR3 sequences, 31% seen once, with roughly 4% in the top ten. V lost 0 bases and J lost 6, with 15 bases in between. Germline-derived CDR1 and CDR2 are LNHNV and YYDKDF (reference sequence). The CDR3 runs to 16 residues. This TCR derives from a female donor with breast cancer. Some clones in this sample may be carry-over from other donors' samples. The V gene is TRBV15, the J gene TRBJ1-5; the D gene is possibly TRBD1 (6 bases). Specimen: axillary lymph node tissue. Written as DNA, the CDR3 is TGTGCCACCAGCAGAGATCTAGGACAGCGGAGTCAGCCCCAGCATTTT. Translated, it gives CATSRDLGQRSQPQHF.